This T cell receptor (beta chain) was recovered during a study of Ad26.COV2.S vaccination and SARS-CoV-2 variants (dated by TCRdb to the early 2020s). At the level of the whole study: Vaccine-arm donors were drawn from COV1001, a multicentre, randomized, double-blind, placebo-controlled phase I-IIa trial of Ad26.COV2.S in healthy adults. Ad26.COV2.S was administered intramuscularly at a dose of 5x10^10 or 1x10^11 viral particles, either as one shot or as two shots given 56 days apart. The TCR-sequenced set comprised around 32 samples: some 20 Ad26.COV2.S vaccine recipients, 5 placebo recipients and 8 SARS-CoV-2 convalescent individuals. Investigators remained blinded to trial group allocation during experiments and outcome assessment. TCRbeta repertoire sequencing served as the tool for gauging how specific and how broad the SARS-CoV-2-reactive T cell receptors were following Ad26.COV2.S vaccination. Participants in the trial were split at random into five groups of five each, receiving low-dose or high-dose Ad26.COV2.S once or twice, or else placebo on both occasions. Results the study describes overall, beyond this receptor: Comparing responses between vaccine doses or regimens was not something the study was powered to do. Comparable non-spike TCR breadth was observed between vaccine and placebo recipients, consistent with only spike being contained in the vaccine. The authors noted that total T cell responses may have been underestimated by the TCR breadth and depth analyses. Substantial breadth of spike-specific CD8+ and CD4+ T cell responses was reported after vaccination. Ad26.COV2.S recipients had higher spike-specific TCR breadth than placebo recipients (P = 0.0014).

The label giving this sample's treatment or condition can be read as: around 19 received Ad26.COV2.S at low or high dose, single or two shots; 5 received placebo; per-sample allocation not given. For vaccine and placebo recipients, the sequenced repertoires came from samples collected on day 63 after the first injection. In Cohort 1b, 25 adults aged 18-55 years were enrolled at a single site in Boston, USA, between 29 July and 7 August 2020. Ad26.COV2.S was a replication-incompetent adenovirus type 26 vector expressing a prefusion-stabilized SARS-CoV-2 spike protein from the original Wuhan strain. Points on this clone: Its antigen specificity is not known. Nothing much larger sits one base from this clone, and base qualities are not available.

TCRbeta CDR3 regions were sequenced with the immunoSEQ Assay. After extraction, genomic DNA underwent amplification by bias-controlled multiplex PCR, followed by high-throughput sequencing. For the original study's pipeline: Collapsing and filtering of sequences were performed to quantify the absolute abundance of each unique TCRbeta CDR3 region. T cell fraction was estimated by normalizing TCRbeta template counts to usable DNA, which was measured by amplifying reference genes present in all nucleated cells. Repertoire TCRs were annotated as SARS-CoV-2-specific by exact matching of V gene, CDR3 amino acid sequence and J gene to a known reactive TCR set. The reference SARS-CoV-2 TCR set came from MIRA and was filtered for enrichment in COVID-19-positive ImmuneCODE repertoires, removing public or cross-reactive TCRs. Using the MIRA antigens, annotated TCRs were further analysed by specific ORF or by position within an ORF. Depth was the summed frequency of annotated unique rearrangements, while breadth was defined as annotated unique rearrangements over total unique productive rearrangements. TCR breadth was compared between groups using two-sided Wilcoxon rank-sum tests. TCRdb limited this immuneACCESS table to in-frame rearrangements with V and J called. A share of clones is missing; checked studies link under half to unresolved V genes, and the rest is unexplained. The V and J calls and the clone size are those of that table, but D and trimming were determined from the DNA. The sample has 380,000 or so clones on record, 80% to 90% of them singletons. Of the sample, 7.4% is held by the ten largest clones.

The germline ends are 10 bases apart after V is trimmed by 7 bases and J by 4 bases. CDR1 SNHLY and CDR2 FYNNEI were looked up in the germline V gene. Including the terminal cysteine and phenylalanine, the CDR3 comprises 12 residues. The kept DNA is CDR3 alone, 36 bases in frame from the first base. The chain couples TRBV2 to TRBJ2-5; perhaps TRBD2 is the D gene, with 5 bases matching. The clonotype comes from a person between 18 and 65 years old who received the Ad26.COV2.S COVID-19 vaccine or a placebo. The source was peripheral blood, collected in a trial of Ad26.COV2.S vaccine versus placebo. CDR3 protein: CASKRETETQYF. The bases are TGTGCCAGCAAGAGGGAGACAGAGACCCAGTACTTC.